This is a list of T cell receptor beta chains from one sample in a study of T cells after yellow fever vaccination. TCRdb processed the 5' RACE reads anew with MiXCR; each CDR3 protein has one entry. The sample contains more than 350,000 distinct CDR3 sequences, roughly 12% of which appear only once. Sequenced here: PBMCs, sampled on the day of the first yellow fever vaccination. Every receptor here comes from a man aged 18-30 years who received the YFV17D yellow fever vaccine. Both conserved end residues are part of each CDR3. A D gene is named only where the DNA matches it firmly. The size entry is marked missing in some rows and otherwise reads once, few, many or a size class.

j_call v_call d_call clone_size cdr3_length cdr3_aa cdr3_nt
TRBJ2-7 TRBV19 NA few 13 CASSIVTSYEQYF TGTGCCAGTAGTATCGTGACGTCCTACGAGCAGTACTTC
TRBJ1-6 TRBV20-1 TRBD1 few 15 CSARVPGQRNSPLHF TGCAGTGCTAGAGTCCCGGGACAGAGAAATTCACCCCTCCACTTT
TRBJ2-3 TRBV4-1 TRBD2 NA 14 CASTGGTVTDTQYF TGCGCCAGCACCGGGGGGACGGTCACAGATACGCAGTATTTT
TRBJ1-2 TRBV19 NA few 13 CASTTLGFNGYTF TGTGCCAGTACCACATTGGGATTTAATGGCTACACCTTC
TRBJ2-4 TRBV5-1 TRBD1 NA 14 CASAPGQGRNIQYF TGCGCCAGCGCCCCAGGACAGGGCAGAAACATTCAGTACTTC
TRBJ2-3 TRBV5-1 TRBD2 many 15 CASSVAGGPTDTQYF TGCGCCAGCAGCGTTGCGGGGGGCCCCACAGATACGCAGTATTTT
TRBJ2-7 TRBV4-1 TRBD1 few 15 CASSQPGQGIAEQYF TGCGCCAGCAGCCAACCGGGACAGGGGATCGCCGAGCAGTACTTC
TRBJ2-3 TRBV18 NA few 15 CASSQSTGALNTQYF TGTGCCAGCTCTCAATCCACAGGCGCTTTGAATACGCAGTATTTT
TRBJ1-5 TRBV6-5 NA few 14 CASSSPRGNQPQHF TGTGCCAGCAGTTCCCCGCGGGGCAATCAGCCCCAGCATTTT
TRBJ1-1 TRBV7-8 NA few 14 CASRTGRGHAEAFF TGTGCCAGCAGAACCGGACGGGGGCATGCTGAAGCTTTCTTT
TRBJ2-2 TRBV24-1 NA many 12 CATSDSAGELFF TGTGCCACCAGTGATTCAGCCGGGGAGCTGTTTTTT
TRBJ1-2 TRBV4-3 NA NA 16 CASSQVRGQGPYGYTF TGCGCCAGCAGCCAAGTTAGGGGTCAGGGACCTTATGGCTACACCTTC
TRBJ1-5 TRBV4-3 NA NA 13 CASSQEFRQPQHF TGCGCCAGCAGCCAAGAGTTCAGGCAGCCCCAGCATTTT
TRBJ1-2 TRBV4-1 NA NA 14 CASSQAAGAGGYTF TGCGCCAGCAGCCAAGCGGCGGGGGCGGGCGGCTACACCTTC
TRBJ1-2 TRBV28 TRBD1 NA 17 CATGRGQALLDLYGYTF TGTGCCACTGGAAGGGGACAGGCACTTCTCGACCTCTATGGCTACACCTTC
TRBJ2-1 TRBV7-2 NA few 13 CASSIWVDNEQFF TGTGCCAGCAGCATATGGGTCGACAATGAGCAGTTCTTC
TRBJ2-7 TRBV7-2 TRBD1 few 15 CASSFRGQVGYEQYF TGTGCCAGCAGCTTCCGCGGACAGGTGGGCTACGAGCAGTACTTC
TRBJ1-1 TRBV25-1 NA NA 14 CASSESMVNTEAFF TGTGCCAGCAGTGAAAGTATGGTTAACACTGAAGCTTTCTTT
TRBJ1-1 TRBV5-6 NA NA 14 CASSLVHSPIEAFF TGTGCCAGCAGCTTGGTTCACAGCCCTATTGAAGCTTTCTTT
TRBJ1-1 TRBV29-1 NA few 13 CSAPARMNTEAFF TGCAGCGCCCCTGCTCGGATGAACACTGAAGCTTTCTTT
TRBJ2-2 TRBV4-1 TRBD1 many 17 CASGRTRGTGNTGELFF TGCGCCAGCGGGCGAACCCGGGGGACAGGGAACACCGGGGAGCTGTTTTTT
TRBJ2-2 TRBV30 NA NA 15 CAWSVPVRLNGELFF TGTGCCTGGAGTGTACCGGTCCGGCTCAACGGGGAGCTGTTTTTT
TRBJ2-3 TRBV6-2/TRBV6-3 TRBD1 many 17 CASSYPTGQRSTDTQYF TGTGCCAGCAGTTACCCGACGGGACAGCGTAGCACAGATACGCAGTATTTT
TRBJ2-1 TRBV3-1 TRBD2 once 16 CAGSHRPGLKGDEQFF TGTGCCGGCAGCCATAGACCGGGACTAAAGGGTGATGAGCAGTTCTTC